This T cell receptor (beta chain) stems from a study of T cell responses to AZD1222 COVID-19 vaccine. Study-level results: There were repertoire samples only from the period after the peak T cell response. Clonal diversity was possibly underestimated, and the donors were mostly white British, with more females.

Remarks on this clone: The antigen remains unidentified.

The method was immunoSEQ multiplex PCR; TCRdb's version includes in-frame clones alone and lacks a portion of them. Among approximately 80,000 clones, 80% to 90% were seen once, and the ten largest hold less than 11%. Trimming took off 3 bases at V and 5 bases at J, with 2 bases between the two ends. The CDR3 is made up of 11 amino acids. Germline V lookup: CDR1 PRHDT, CDR2 FYEKMQ (reference sequence). The TCR originated in an adult who received the AZD1222 COVID-19 vaccine. The sample consisted of peripheral blood, taken 28 days after the second AZD1222 dose. The gene calls are TRBV13 and TRBJ2-1, with D unclear. CDR3 DNA: TGTGCCAGCAGCTTCAACAATGAGCAGTTCTTC. Translation gives CASSFNNEQFF.